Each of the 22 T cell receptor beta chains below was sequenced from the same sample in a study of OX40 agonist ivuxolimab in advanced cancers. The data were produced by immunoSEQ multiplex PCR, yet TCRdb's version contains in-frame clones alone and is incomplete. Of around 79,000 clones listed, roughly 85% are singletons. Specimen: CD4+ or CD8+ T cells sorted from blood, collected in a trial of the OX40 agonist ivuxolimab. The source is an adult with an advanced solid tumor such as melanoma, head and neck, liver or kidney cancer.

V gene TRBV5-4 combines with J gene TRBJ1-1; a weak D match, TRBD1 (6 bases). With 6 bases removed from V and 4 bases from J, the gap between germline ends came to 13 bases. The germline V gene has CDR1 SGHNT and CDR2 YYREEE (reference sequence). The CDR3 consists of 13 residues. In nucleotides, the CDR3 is TGTGCCAGCACCGTCCGAGGGGGCACTGAAGCTTTCTTT. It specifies CASTVRGGTEAFF.

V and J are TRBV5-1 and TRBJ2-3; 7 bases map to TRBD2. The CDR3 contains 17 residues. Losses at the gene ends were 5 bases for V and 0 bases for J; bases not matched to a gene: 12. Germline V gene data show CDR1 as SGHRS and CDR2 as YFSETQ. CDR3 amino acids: CASSPSTRGVSTDTQYF. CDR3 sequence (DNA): TGCGCCAGCAGTCCTTCCACACGGGGGGTAAGCACAGATACGCAGTATTTT.

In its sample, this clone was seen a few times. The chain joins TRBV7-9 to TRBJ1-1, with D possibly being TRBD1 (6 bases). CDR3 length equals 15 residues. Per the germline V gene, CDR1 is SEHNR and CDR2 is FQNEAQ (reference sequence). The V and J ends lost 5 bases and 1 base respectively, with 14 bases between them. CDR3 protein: CASSDRQAPNTEAFF. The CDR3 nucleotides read TGTGCCAGCAGCGACCGACAGGCCCCGAACACTGAAGCTTTCTTT.

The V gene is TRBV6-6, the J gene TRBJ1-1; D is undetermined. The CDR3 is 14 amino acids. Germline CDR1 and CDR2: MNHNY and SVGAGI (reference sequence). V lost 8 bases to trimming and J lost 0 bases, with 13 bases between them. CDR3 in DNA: TGTGCCAGCCACCCTAGGCAGGTGAACACTGAAGCTTTCTTT. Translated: CASHPRQVNTEAFF.

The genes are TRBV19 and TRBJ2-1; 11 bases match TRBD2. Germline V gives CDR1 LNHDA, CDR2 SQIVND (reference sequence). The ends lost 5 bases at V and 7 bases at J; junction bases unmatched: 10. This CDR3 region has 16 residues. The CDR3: CASSPGTSGGLNEQFF. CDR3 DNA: TGTGCCAGTAGTCCCGGGACTAGCGGCGGGTTAAATGAGCAGTTCTTC.

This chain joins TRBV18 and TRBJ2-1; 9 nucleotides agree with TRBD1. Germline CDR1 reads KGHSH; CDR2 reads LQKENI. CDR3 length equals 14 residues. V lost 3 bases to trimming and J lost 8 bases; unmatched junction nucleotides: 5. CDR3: CASSPDRGQDEQFF. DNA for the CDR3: TGTGCCAGCTCACCGGACAGGGGACAGGATGAGCAGTTCTTC.

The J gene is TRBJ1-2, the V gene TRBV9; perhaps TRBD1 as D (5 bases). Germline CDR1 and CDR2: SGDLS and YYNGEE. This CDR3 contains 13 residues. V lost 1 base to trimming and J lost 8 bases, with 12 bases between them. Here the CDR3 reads CASSVSGSSGYTF. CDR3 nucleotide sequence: TGTGCCAGCAGCGTATCAGGGTCCTCGGGCTACACCTTC.

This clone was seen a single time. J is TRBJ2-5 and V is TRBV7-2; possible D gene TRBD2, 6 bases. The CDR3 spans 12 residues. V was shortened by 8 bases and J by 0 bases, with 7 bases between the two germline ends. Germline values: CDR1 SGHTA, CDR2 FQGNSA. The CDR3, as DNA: TGTGCCAGCCGGGACTACCAAGAGACCCAGTACTTC. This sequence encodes CASRDYQETQYF.

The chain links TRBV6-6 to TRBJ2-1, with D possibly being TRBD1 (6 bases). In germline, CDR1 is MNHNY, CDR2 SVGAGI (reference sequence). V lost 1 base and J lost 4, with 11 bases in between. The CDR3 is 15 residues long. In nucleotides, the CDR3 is TGTGCCAGCAGTTACTGGGACAATAAATACAATGAGCAGTTCTTC. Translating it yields CASSYWDNKYNEQFF.

CDR3 coding DNA: TGTGCCAGCAGCCAATTGGGGTCTAGGGGGCCAGAGACCCAGTACTTC. It is translated as CASSQLGSRGPETQYF. The V call is TRBV7-3, the J call TRBJ2-5; 7 bases fit TRBD1. Germline values: CDR1 SGHTA, CDR2 FQGTGA. The CDR3 runs to 16 residues. V dropped 5 bases and J dropped 4; count of bases not matched to a gene: 13.

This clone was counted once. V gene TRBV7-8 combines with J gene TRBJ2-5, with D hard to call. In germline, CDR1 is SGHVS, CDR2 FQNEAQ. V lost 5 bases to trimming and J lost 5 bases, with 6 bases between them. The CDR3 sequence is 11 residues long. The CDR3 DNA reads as TGTGCCAGCAGCAAAAGGGAGACCCAGTACTTC. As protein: CASSKRETQYF. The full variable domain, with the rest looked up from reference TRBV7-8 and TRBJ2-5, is GAGVSQSPRYKVAKRGQDVALRCDPISGHVSLFWYQQALGQGPEFLTYFQNEAQLDKSGLPSDRFFAERPEGSVSTLKIQRTQQEDSAVYLCASSKRETQYFGPGTRLLVL.

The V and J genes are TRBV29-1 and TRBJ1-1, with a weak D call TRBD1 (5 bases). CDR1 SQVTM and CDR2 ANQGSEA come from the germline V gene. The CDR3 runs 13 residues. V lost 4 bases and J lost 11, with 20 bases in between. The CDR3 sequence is CSVGTGSGRWAFF. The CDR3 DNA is TGCAGCGTTGGTACAGGTAGCGGCCGATGGGCTTTCTTT. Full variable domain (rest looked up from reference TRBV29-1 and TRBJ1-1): SAVISQKPSRDICQRGTSLTIQCQVDSQVTMMFWYRQQPGQSLTLIATANQGSEATYESGFVIDKFPISRPNLTFSTLTVSNMSPEDSSIYLCSVGTGSGRWAFFGQGTRLTVV.

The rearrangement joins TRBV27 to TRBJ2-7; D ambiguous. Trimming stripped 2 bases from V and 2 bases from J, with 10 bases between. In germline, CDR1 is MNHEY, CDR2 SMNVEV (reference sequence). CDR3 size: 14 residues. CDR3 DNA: TGTGCCAGCAGTTTAGGGCAGTACCCCTACGAGCAGTACTTC. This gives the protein CASSLGQYPYEQYF.

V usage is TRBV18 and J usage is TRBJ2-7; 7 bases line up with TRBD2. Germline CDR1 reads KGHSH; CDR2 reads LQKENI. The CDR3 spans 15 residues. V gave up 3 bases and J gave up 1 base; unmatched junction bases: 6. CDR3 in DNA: TGTGCCAGCTCACCTTCTCAGCGGGGATCCTACGAGCAGTACTTC. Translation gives CASSPSQRGSYEQYF.

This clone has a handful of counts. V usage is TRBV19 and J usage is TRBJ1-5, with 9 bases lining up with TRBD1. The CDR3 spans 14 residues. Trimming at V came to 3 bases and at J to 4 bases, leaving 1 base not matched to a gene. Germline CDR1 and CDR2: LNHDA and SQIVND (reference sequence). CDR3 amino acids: CASSMGTGNQPQHF. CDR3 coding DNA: TGTGCCAGTAGTATGGGGACAGGGAATCAGCCCCAGCATTTT.

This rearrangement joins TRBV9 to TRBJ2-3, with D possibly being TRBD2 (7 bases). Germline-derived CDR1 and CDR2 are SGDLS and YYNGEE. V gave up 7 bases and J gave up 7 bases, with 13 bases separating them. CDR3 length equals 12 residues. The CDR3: CASGGGENTQYF. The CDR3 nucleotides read TGTGCCAGCGGGGGGGGCGAGAATACGCAGTATTTT.

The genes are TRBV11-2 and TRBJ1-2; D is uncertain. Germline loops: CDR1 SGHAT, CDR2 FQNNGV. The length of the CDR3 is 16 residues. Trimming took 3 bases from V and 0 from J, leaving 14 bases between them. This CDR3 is CASSFFPGVSNYGYTF. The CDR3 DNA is TGTGCCAGCAGCTTCTTTCCCGGGGTGTCTAACTATGGCTACACCTTC.

CDR3 protein: CASSLVPLGTQYF. The CDR3 nucleotides are TGTGCCAGCAGCTTAGTTCCTTTGGGGACCCAGTACTTC. The rearrangement links TRBV7-8 to TRBJ2-5; D gene ambiguous. V lost 1 base to trimming and J lost 7 bases, with 10 bases between them. The CDR3 spans 13 residues. Per the germline V gene, CDR1 is SGHVS and CDR2 is FQNEAQ.

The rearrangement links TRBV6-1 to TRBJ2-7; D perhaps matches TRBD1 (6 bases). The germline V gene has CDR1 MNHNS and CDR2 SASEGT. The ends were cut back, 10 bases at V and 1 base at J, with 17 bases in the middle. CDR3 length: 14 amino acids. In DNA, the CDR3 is TGTGCCATAAATTCCAGGACAGTTTCCTACGAGCAGTACTTC. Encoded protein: CAINSRTVSYEQYF.

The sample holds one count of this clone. CDR3 sequence: CASSPGGHEQYF. For the CDR3, the DNA is TGTGCCAGCAGCCCTGGGGGGCACGAGCAGTACTTC. The V gene is TRBV11-2, the J gene TRBJ2-7, with D perhaps TRBD1 or TRBD2 (6 bases each). CDR3 size: 12 residues. V shed 5 bases and J shed 5 bases, with 10 bases lying between them. CDR1 is SGHAT and CDR2 is FQNNGV in the germline V gene.

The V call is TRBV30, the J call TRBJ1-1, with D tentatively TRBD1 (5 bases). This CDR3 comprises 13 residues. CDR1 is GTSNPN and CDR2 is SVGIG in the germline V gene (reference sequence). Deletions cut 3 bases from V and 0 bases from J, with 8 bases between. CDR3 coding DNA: TGTGCCTGGAGCTCGACAGTGAACACTGAAGCTTTCTTT. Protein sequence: CAWSSTVNTEAFF.

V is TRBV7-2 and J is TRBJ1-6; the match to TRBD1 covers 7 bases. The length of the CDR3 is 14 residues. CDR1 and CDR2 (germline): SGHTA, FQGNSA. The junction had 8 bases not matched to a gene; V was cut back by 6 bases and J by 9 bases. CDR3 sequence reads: CASSSRGTASPLHF. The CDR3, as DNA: TGTGCCAGCAGTTCCAGGGGGACGGCTTCACCCCTCCACTTT.